These T cell receptor beta chains were read from a single sample in a study of T cell repertoires in cytomegalovirus infection. TCRdb re-called the reads with MiXCR, one entry per CDR3 protein. The repertoire holds some 350,000 distinct CDR3 sequences, with 15% to 20% as singletons. The sample consisted of PBMCs. All receptors derive from a human donor in good health (CMV status not recorded). Some clones in this sample may be carry-over from other donors' samples. Both conserved end residues are part of each CDR3. D genes are given only for firm matches. The size of a clone is reported for some rows only, either as once, few or many, or as a class for expanded clones.

many,-,TRBJ1-1,TRBV28,TGTGCCAGCAGTTCGACACCTTACACTGAAGCTTTCTTT,CASSSTPYTEAFF
few,TRBD2,TRBJ2-7,TRBV20-1,TGCAGTGCTAGAGTCTCCAGCGGGGGGGCGAGCTCCTACGAGCAGTACTTC,CSARVSSGGASSYEQYF
few,-,TRBJ1-5,TRBV3-1,TGTGCCAGCAGCAACACGGTAGGTAGCAATCAGCCCCAGCATTTT,CASSNTVGSNQPQHF
-,-,TRBJ2-4,TRBV20-1,TGCAGTGCTAGAGTACCACCTCGGGACATTCAGTACTTC,CSARVPPRDIQYF
-,-,TRBJ2-1,TRBV20-1,TGCAGTGCTCCGCTTGTGGACTTGAATGAGCAGTTCTTC,CSAPLVDLNEQFF
many,-,TRBJ1-4,TRBV10-3,TGTGCCATCAGTGAGTCGGGCAGAAGGAATGAAAAACTGTTTTTT,CAISESGRRNEKLFF
-,TRBD1,TRBJ2-5,TRBV12-3/TRBV12-4,TGTGCCAGCAGTTCAGACAGGGGGCGCTGGCAAGAGACCCAGTACTTC,CASSSDRGRWQETQYF
-,-,TRBJ2-5,TRBV19,TGTGCCAGTAGTATAGGCCCGAGAGAGACCCAGTACTTC,CASSIGPRETQYF
-,TRBD1,TRBJ2-7,TRBV20-1,TGCAGTGCTAGGCCGGGACAGGGTCTAGAGGAGCAGTACTTC,CSARPGQGLEEQYF
few,TRBD2,TRBJ2-3,TRBV5-4,TGTGCCAGCAGCCAAAATACTGGAGCGGGGGGGCTGATCACAGATACGCAGTATTTT,CASSQNTGAGGLITDTQYF
many,-,TRBJ2-6,TRBV6-2/TRBV6-3,TGTGCCAGCAGTTACTATTTCCTATCGTCTGGGGCCAACGTCCTGACTTTC,CASSYYFLSSGANVLTF
few,-,TRBJ2-5,TRBV29-1,TGCAGCGTTGTGGGGAACCAAGAGACCCAGTACTTC,CSVVGNQETQYF
-,-,TRBJ1-5,TRBV2,TGTGCCAGCAGTGAATTCGGGCCCCAGCATTTT,CASSEFGPQHF
few,TRBD2,TRBJ2-5,TRBV6-1,TGTGCCAGCGGGACTAGCGGAACCCGAGGGTGGGAGACCCAGTACTTC,CASGTSGTRGWETQYF
few,-,TRBJ1-5,TRBV3-1,TGTGCCAGCAGCCAATCCTCCGGGGGGGCTCAGCCCCAGCATTTT,CASSQSSGGAQPQHF
-,TRBD1,TRBJ1-5,TRBV2,TGTGCCAGCAGTGTTCAGGGGGGATCAAGCAATCAGCCCCAGCATTTT,CASSVQGGSSNQPQHF